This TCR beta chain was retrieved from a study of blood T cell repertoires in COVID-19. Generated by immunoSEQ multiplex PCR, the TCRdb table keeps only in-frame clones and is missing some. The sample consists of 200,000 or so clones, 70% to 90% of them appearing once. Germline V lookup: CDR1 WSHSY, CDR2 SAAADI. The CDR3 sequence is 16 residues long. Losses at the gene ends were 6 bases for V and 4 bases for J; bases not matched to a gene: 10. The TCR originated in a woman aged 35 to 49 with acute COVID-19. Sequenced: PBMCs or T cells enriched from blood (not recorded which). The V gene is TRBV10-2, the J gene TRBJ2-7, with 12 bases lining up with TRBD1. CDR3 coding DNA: TGCGCCAGCAGCGACCTCCGGGACAGGGGGCCGTACGAGCAGTACGTC. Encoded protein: CASSDLRDRGPYEQYV.